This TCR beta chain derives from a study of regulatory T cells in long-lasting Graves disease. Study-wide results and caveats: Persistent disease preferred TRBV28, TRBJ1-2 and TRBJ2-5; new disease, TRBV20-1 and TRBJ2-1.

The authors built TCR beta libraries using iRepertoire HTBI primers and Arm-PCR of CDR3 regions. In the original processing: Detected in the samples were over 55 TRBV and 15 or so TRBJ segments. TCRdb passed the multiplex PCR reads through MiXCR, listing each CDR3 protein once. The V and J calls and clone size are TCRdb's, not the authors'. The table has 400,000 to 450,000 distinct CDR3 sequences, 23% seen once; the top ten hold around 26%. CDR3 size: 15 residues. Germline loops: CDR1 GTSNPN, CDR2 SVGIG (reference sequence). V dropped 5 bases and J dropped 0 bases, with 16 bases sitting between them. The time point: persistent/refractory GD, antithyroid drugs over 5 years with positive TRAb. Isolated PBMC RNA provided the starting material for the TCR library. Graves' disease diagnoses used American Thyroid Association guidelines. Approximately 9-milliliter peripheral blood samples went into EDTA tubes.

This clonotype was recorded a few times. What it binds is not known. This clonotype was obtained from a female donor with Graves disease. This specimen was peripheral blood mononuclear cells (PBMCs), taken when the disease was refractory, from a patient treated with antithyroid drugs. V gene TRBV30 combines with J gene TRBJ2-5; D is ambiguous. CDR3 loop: CAWASGRRYQETQYF. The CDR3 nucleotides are TGTGCCTGGGCCTCCGGTCGCAGGTACCAAGAGACCCAGTACTTC.